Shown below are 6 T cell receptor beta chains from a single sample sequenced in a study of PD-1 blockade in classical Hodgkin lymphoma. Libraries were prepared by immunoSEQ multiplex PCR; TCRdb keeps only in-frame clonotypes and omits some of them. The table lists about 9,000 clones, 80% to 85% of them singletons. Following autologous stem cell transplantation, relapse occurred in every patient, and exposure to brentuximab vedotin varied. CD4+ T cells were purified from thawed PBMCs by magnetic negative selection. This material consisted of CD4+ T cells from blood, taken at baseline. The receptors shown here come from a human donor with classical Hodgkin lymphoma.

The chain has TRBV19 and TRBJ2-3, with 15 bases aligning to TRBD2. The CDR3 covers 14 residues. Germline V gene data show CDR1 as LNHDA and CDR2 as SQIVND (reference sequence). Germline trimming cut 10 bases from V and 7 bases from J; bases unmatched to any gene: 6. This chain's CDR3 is CATRGTSGGNTQYF. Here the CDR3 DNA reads TGTGCCACCAGGGGGACTAGCGGGGGGAATACGCAGTATTTT.

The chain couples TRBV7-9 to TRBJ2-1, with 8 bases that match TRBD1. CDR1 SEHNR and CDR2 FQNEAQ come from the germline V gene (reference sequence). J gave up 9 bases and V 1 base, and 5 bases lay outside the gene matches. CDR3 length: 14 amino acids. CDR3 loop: CASSLEDRASEQFF. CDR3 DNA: TGTGCCAGCAGCTTAGAGGACAGGGCTAGTGAGCAGTTCTTC.

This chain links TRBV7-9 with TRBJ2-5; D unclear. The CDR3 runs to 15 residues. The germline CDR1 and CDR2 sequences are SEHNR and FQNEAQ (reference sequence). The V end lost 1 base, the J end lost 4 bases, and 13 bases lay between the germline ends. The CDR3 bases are TGTGCCAGCAGCTTAGTGTCAGGAGTCGGAGAGACCCAGTACTTC. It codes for CASSLVSGVGETQYF.

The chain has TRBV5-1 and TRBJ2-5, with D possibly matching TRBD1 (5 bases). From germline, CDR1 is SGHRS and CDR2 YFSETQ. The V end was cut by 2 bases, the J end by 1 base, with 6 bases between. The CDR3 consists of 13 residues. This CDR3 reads CASSFDSQETQYF. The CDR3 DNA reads TGCGCCAGCAGCTTCGACAGCCAAGAGACCCAGTACTTC.

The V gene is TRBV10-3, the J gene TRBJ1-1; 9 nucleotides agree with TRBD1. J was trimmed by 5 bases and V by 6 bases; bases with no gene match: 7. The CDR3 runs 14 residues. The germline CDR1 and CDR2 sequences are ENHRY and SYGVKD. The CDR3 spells CAISRTGDLTEAFF. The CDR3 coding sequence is TGTGCCATCAGCCGGACAGGGGACTTAACTGAAGCTTTCTTT.

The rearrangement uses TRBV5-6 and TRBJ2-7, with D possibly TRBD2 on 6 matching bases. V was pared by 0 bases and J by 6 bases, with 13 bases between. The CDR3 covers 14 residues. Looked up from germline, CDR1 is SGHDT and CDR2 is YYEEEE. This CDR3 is CASSLVGSAGEQYF. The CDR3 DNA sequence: TGTGCCAGCAGCTTGGTCGGGAGCGCGGGCGAGCAGTACTTC.